These 4 T cell receptor beta chains came from one sample sequenced in a study of T cells in narcolepsy. Assay: immunoSEQ multiplex PCR; the TCRdb copy retains only in-frame clones and omits some. This table holds some 30,000 clones, about 87% found once. Sequenced sample: memory (CD45RA-) CD4+ T cells from blood. Every receptor here comes from a human donor in good health.

The chain has TRBV6-5 and TRBJ2-3, with D perhaps TRBD2 (5 bases). Germline V gene sequence: CDR1 MNHEY, CDR2 SVGAGI. The CDR3 is made up of 12 amino acids. V lost 5 bases and J lost 3, with 6 bases in between. The CDR3 coding sequence is TGTGCCAGCAGTGAGGGTACAGATACGCAGTATTTT. Residues: CASSEGTDTQYF.

This chain connects TRBV27 to TRBJ1-4, with D perhaps TRBD1 (6 bases). The germline V gene has CDR1 MNHEY and CDR2 SMNVEV (reference sequence). The CDR3 runs to 14 residues. Trimming cost V 6 bases and J 4 bases, with 12 bases left between them. The CDR3 DNA follows: TGTGCCAGCAGCGATACAGGGCTTAATGAAAAACTGTTTTTT. Translation gives CASSDTGLNEKLFF.

This clone has only one observation. The chain couples TRBV19 to TRBJ1-1; D gene uncertain. Germline loops: CDR1 LNHDA, CDR2 SQIVND (reference sequence). V dropped 7 bases and J dropped 5 bases, with 17 bases sitting between them. The length of the CDR3 is 14 residues. CDR3 residues: CASTSTTPGTEAFF. As DNA, the CDR3 is TGTGCCAGTACCTCGACCACCCCGGGGACTGAAGCTTTCTTT.

This clone has more than one count but fewer than ten. The chain combines TRBV28 with TRBJ1-5, with 9 bases aligning to TRBD1. The CDR3 runs to 16 residues. Germline trimming cut 0 bases from V and 2 bases from J; bases unmatched to any gene: 2. Looked up from germline, CDR1 is MDHEN and CDR2 is SYDVKM. The CDR3 DNA reads as TGTGCCAGCAGTTTATGGGGACAGGGTGGCAATCAGCCCCAGCATTTT. Its translation is CASSLWGQGGNQPQHF.